The clone carrying this T cell receptor beta chain was recorded once. What it binds is unknown. The record originates from a study of shared clonotypes between healthy human individuals. General study findings and limits: Between a handful of donors, naive CD4 clonotypes were shared at a level of around 5.1%. Memory subsets generally showed lower estimated richness than naive subsets.

The naive CD8 fraction comprised CD45RO-negative cells positively selected for CCR7 and excluded terminally differentiated effector memory CD45RA+ cells. Running of the assay took place at deep level. Several immunoSEQ plates received, in even portions, the genomic DNA of each subset. The data were produced by immunoSEQ multiplex PCR, yet TCRdb's version contains in-frame clones alone and is incomplete. Of around 1.9 million clones in the sample, roughly 95% were seen once. This TCR was recovered from a man younger than 30 in good health. Some clones in this sample may be carry-over from other donors' samples. The material sequenced was naive CD8+ T cells from PBMCs.

CDR3 DNA: TGTGCCACCAGCAGAGATCGACACTCAGGAAACACCATATATTTT. Translated, it gives CATSRDRHSGNTIYF. This chain joins TRBV15 and TRBJ1-3; D remains unclear. This CDR3 is built from 15 residues. V shed 0 bases and J shed 4 bases, with 10 bases lying between them. Germline assignment: CDR1 LNHNV and CDR2 YYDKDF (reference sequence).